Below are 18 T cell receptor beta chains sequenced from a single sample in a study of tumor and adjacent non-tumor tissue in lung cancer. This sample's RNA came from whole unsorted tissue. More than 3 cm separated this lung sample from the edge of the tumor. The library came from three nested PCR rounds adapted from ARM-PCR protocols. TCRdb reprocessed the multiplex PCR reads with MiXCR, giving one entry per CDR3 protein. This table holds tens of thousands of distinct CDR3 sequences, 76% found once. The sample comprised distant non-tumor lung tissue. The receptors derive from a man in his 70s with non-small cell lung cancer.

This clonotype occurred many times. The chain carries TRBV4-1 and TRBJ2-7, with D perhaps TRBD1 (6 bases). The CDR3 totals 14 residues. Trimming removed 0 bases at V and 1 base at J, with 7 bases between. Germline V gives CDR1 MGHRA, CDR2 YSYEKL. The CDR3 sequence is CASSQEGGSYEQYF. DNA for the CDR3: TGCGCCAGCAGCCAAGAAGGGGGTTCCTACGAGCAGTACTTC.

Worth noting for this clonotype: Given the absence of the conserved phenylalanine or tryptophan at the CDR3 end, a read error is likely. The genes are TRBV12-3 or TRBV12-4 and TRBJ2-5; unclear D gene. This CDR3 spans 12 amino acids. V lost 10 bases to trimming and J lost 7 bases, with 16 bases between them. For the CDR3, the DNA is TGTGCCATCAGCCCGGAATTAAGGACCCAGTACTTA. Protein sequence: CAISPELRTQYL.

As regards this clonotype: At one end the junction does not follow the germline gene, possibly because of a read error. The J gene is TRBJ2-6, the V gene TRBV6-5; 10 bases align to TRBD1. This CDR3 has 17 amino acids. CDR1 and CDR2 (germline): MNHEY, SVGAGI. For the CDR3, the DNA is TGTGCCAGCAGTTCCGGGACAGGGGACTCTGGGACCAACGTCCCGACTTTC. It encodes CASSSGTGDSGTNVPTF.

As for this clonotype: Its ends do not fully match the called genes, so a read error is possible. The chain links TRBV4-3 to TRBJ2-1; D gene uncertain. Germline V gives CDR1 LGHNA, CDR2 YSLEER. The CDR3 sequence is 16 residues long. The CDR3 sequence is CASSQAPWNFYSEQFF. Here the CDR3 DNA reads TGCGCCAGCAGCCAAGCTCCGTGGAACTTCTACAGTGAGCAGTTCTTC.

A note on this clonotype: Possible read error: a much larger clone is one base away. V and J are TRBV5-5 and TRBJ2-7, with D unclear. This CDR3 contains 13 residues. Germline loops: CDR1 SGHKS, CDR2 YYEKEE (reference sequence). V lost 1 base to trimming and J lost 3 bases, with 8 bases between them. CDR3 residues: CASSLNPIYEQYF. The CDR3 region has the DNA TGTGCCAGCAGCTTGAATCCAATCTACGAGCAGTACTTC.

A remark on this clonotype: A junction boundary mismatches the germline segment, possibly from a read error. The chain carries TRBV24-1 and TRBJ2-1; D gene unclear. CDR1 is KGHDR, CDR2 SFDVKD, per germline. The CDR3 runs 12 residues. The CDR3 loop reads CATSALGYERFF. CDR3 nucleotide sequence: TGTGCCACCAGTGCCCTAGGGTATGAGCGGTTCTTC.

With respect to this clonotype: No conserved phenylalanine or tryptophan ends this CDR3, so it is likely a read error. The chain joins TRBV28 to TRBJ2-7, with a weak D call TRBD1 (6 bases). There are 15 residues in the CDR3. Trimming stripped 7 bases from V and 0 bases from J, with 16 bases between. Looked up from germline, CDR1 is MDHEN and CDR2 is SYDVKM. CDR3 bases: TGTGCCAGCAAGGGGGTAGGGCTGCGCTCCTACGAGCAGTACATC. This gives the protein CASKGVGLRSYEQYI.

The V call is TRBV11-2, the J call TRBJ2-5; possible D gene TRBD1, 6 bases. Deletions cut 5 bases from V and 4 bases from J, with 17 bases between. The CDR3 length is 15 residues. The germline CDR1 and CDR2 sequences are SGHAT and FQNNGV. CDR3 sequence reads: CASSPGTIRRETQYF. The CDR3 DNA reads TGTGCCAGCAGCCCGGGGACAATTAGGCGAGAGACCCAGTACTTC.

The rearrangement uses TRBV11-3 and TRBJ2-1, with a tentative D call TRBD2 (5 bases). Trimming removed 2 bases from V and 8 bases from J, with 13 bases in between. Germline values: CDR1 SGHNT, CDR2 YENEEA. CDR3 length: 14 residues. CDR3 amino acids: CASSLSEVSDEQFF. CDR3 nucleotide sequence: TGTGCCAGCAGCTTATCTGAGGTTAGCGATGAGCAGTTCTTC.

In regard to this clonotype: The junction departs from germline at one end; a sequencing error may be responsible. The genes are TRBV4-1 and TRBJ1-6; no definite D call. This CDR3 is built from 11 residues. Germline-derived CDR1 and CDR2 are MGHRA and YSYEKL. The CDR3 DNA is TGCGCCAGCAGCCAAGGAGGTCCCCCCCAATTT. As protein: CASSQGGPPQF.

About this clonotype itself: A junction end diverges from the germline sequence, so it may reflect a read error. The chain uses TRBV11-2 and TRBJ2-2; 7 positions match TRBD1. The CDR3 extends over 16 amino acids. Germline V lookup: CDR1 SGHAT, CDR2 FQNNGV. As DNA, the CDR3 is TGTGCCAGCAGCTTGCTGGGCACAGGGGTTGCCGAGGAGCGGTTTTTT. As protein: CASSLLGTGVAEERFF.

As to this clonotype: One end of the junction is discordant with germline, which a read error may explain. The V call is TRBV29-1, the J call TRBJ2-4; tentatively, D is TRBD2 (5 bases). The CDR3 has 11 residues. Per germline, CDR1 SQVTM and CDR2 ANQGSEA. The CDR3 DNA reads TGTAGCGTTGAAGAGGGAAACATTCATTACTTC. Amino acid sequence: CSVEEGNIHYF.

This clonotype showed up just a few times. Mismatch with germline at one junction end may stem from a read error. The chain joins TRBV11-2 to TRBJ2-3; 8 nucleotides line up with TRBD2. The CDR3 extends over 14 amino acids. Germline lookup yields CDR1 SGHAT and CDR2 FQNNGV. CDR3 bases: TGTGCCAACAGCTTAGTTGCGGGGGGAGATACGCAGTATTTT. This sequence encodes CANSLVAGGDTQYF.

On this clonotype: One end of the junction varies from germline; a read error may be responsible. V usage is TRBV11-3 and J usage is TRBJ1-1; no definite D call. CDR1 and CDR2 (germline): SGHNT, YENEEA. The CDR3 has 13 residues. The CDR3 region is CASSPPANAEAFF. DNA for the CDR3: TGTGCGAGCAGCCCCCCGGCGAATGCTGAAGCTTTCTTT.

This clonotype has more than one count but fewer than ten. Its ends do not fully match the called genes, so a read error is possible. Here the CDR3 DNA reads TGTGCCAGAAGTTACGACATAACAGATACGCAGTATTTT. Amino acid sequence: CARSYDITDTQYF. The V call is TRBV6-2 or TRBV6-3, the J call TRBJ2-3; D is unresolved. The germline CDR1 and CDR2 sequences are MNHEY and SVGEGT. The length of the CDR3 is 13 residues.

This clonotype was observed many times. V and J are TRBV6-1 and TRBJ1-2; no clear D gene. CDR1 MNHNS and CDR2 SASEGT come from the germline V gene. The CDR3 runs to 15 residues. V was pared by 4 bases and J by 6 bases, with 18 bases between. CDR3 in DNA: TGTGCCAGCAGTGCATCAAACGGGGTCCGGGATGGCTACACCTTC. It encodes CASSASNGVRDGYTF.

Concerning this clonotype: The junction does not match germline at one end; this may be a read error. The rearrangement links TRBV6-1 to TRBJ1-1; the match to TRBD1 covers 9 bases. In germline, CDR1 is MNHNS, CDR2 SASEGT. CDR3 length: 15 amino acids. The CDR3 sequence: CASSALNRGLGEALF. DNA for the CDR3: TGTGCCAGCAGTGCTTTGAACAGGGGGCTCGGTGAAGCTCTCTTT.

CDR3 protein: CASSPLASGKNNEQFF. The CDR3 DNA reads TGTGCCAGTAGTCCGCTAGCTAGCGGCAAAAACAATGAGCAGTTCTTC. This chain uses TRBV11-1 with TRBJ2-1; TRBD2 matches 7 bases. The trim removed 9 bases at V and 5 bases at J, leaving 16 bases unmatched. CDR1 and CDR2 from the germline V gene are SGHAT and FQDESV (reference sequence). There are 16 residues in the CDR3.